This TCR beta chain was captured in a study of radiotherapy plus CTLA-4 blockade in lung cancer. Background on the study: Objective responses emerged in 15% to 20% of patients, and roughly 32% attained disease control. Points from the study as a whole: There was expansion of tumor-derived TCR clones in blood after radiotherapy plus ipilimumab.

Only in-frame clones appear in the TCRdb table, and some are missing; sequencing was by immunoSEQ multiplex PCR. The table includes about 98,000 clones, about 81% detected once. The CDR3 is 13 amino acids. The V segment lost 5 bases and the J segment 4 bases; nucleotides outside the gene matches: 3. Germline assignment: CDR1 SQVTM and CDR2 ANQGSEA. Worth noting for this clone: The antigen remains unidentified.

This chain links TRBV29-1 with TRBJ1-3; 9 nucleotides line up with TRBD1. The specimen was peripheral blood, collected from a patient treated with radiotherapy plus ipilimumab. The receptor's source is a human donor with non-small cell lung cancer who had a partial response to radiotherapy plus ipilimumab. Here the CDR3 reads CSVTGQGGNTIYF. The CDR3, as DNA: TGCAGCGTTACGGGACAGGGAGGAAACACCATATATTTT.